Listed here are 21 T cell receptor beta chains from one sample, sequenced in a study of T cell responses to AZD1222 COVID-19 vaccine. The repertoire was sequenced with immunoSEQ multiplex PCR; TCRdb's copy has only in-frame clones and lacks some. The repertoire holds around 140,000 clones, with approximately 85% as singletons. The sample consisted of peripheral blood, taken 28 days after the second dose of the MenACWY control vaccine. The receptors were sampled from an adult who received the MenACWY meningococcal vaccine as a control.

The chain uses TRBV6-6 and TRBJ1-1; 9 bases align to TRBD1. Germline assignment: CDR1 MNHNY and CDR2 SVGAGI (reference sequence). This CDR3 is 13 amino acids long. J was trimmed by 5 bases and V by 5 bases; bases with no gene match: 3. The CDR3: CASSVGTGTEAFF. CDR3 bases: TGTGCCAGCAGTGTGGGGACAGGGACTGAAGCTTTCTTT.

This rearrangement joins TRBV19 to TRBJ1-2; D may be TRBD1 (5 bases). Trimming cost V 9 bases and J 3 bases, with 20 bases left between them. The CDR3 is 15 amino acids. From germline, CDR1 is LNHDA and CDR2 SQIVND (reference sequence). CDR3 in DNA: TGTGCCAGCTCGACTACCGGGGCGGGAGACTATGGCTACACCTTC. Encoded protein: CASSTTGAGDYGYTF. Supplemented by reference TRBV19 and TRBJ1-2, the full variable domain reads DGGITQSPKYLFRKEGQNVTLSCEQNLNHDAMYWYRQDPGQGLRLIYYSQIVNDFQKGDIAEGYSVSREKKESFPLTVTSAQKNPTAFYLCASSTTGAGDYGYTFGSGTRLTVV.

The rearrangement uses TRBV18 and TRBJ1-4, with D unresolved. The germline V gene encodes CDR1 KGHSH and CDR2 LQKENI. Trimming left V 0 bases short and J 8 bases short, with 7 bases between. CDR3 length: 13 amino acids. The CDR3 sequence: CASSPPASEKLFF. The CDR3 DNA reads TGTGCCAGCTCACCACCGGCCTCCGAAAAACTGTTTTTT.

CDR3 nucleotides: TGTGCCAGCAGCTACCGGGACAGGGAGAGCGGCTACACCTTC. Encoded protein: CASSYRDRESGYTF. The chain joins TRBV7-2 to TRBJ1-2; 9 positions match TRBD1. CDR1 and CDR2 from the germline V gene are SGHTA and FQGNSA. J lost 8 bases, V lost 4 bases, and 8 bases had no gene match. The CDR3 is 14 residues long.

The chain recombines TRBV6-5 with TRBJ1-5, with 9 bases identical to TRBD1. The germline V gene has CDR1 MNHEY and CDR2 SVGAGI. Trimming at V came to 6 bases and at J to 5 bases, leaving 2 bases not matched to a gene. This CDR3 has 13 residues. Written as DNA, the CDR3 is TGTGCCAGCAGGAGACAGGGGGATCAGCCCCAGCATTTT. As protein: CASRRQGDQPQHF.

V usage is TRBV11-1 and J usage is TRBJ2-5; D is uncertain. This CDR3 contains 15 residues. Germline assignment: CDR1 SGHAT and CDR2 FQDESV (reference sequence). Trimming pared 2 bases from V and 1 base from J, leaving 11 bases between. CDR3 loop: CASSLYGQPQETQYF. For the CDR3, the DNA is TGTGCCAGCAGCTTATATGGGCAGCCCCAAGAGACCCAGTACTTC.

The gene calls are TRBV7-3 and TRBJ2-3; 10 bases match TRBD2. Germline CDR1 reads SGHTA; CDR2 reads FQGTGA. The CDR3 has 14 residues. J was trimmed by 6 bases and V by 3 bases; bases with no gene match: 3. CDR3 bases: TGTGCCAGCAGCTTCTCTAGCGGGAGTGATACGCAGTATTTT. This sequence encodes CASSFSSGSDTQYF. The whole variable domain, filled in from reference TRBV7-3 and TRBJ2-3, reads GAGVSQTPSNKVTEKGKYVELRCDPISGHTALYWYRQSLGQGPEFLIYFQGTGAADDSGLPNDRFFAVRPEGSVSTLKIQRTERGDSAVYLCASSFSSGSDTQYFGPGTRLTVL.

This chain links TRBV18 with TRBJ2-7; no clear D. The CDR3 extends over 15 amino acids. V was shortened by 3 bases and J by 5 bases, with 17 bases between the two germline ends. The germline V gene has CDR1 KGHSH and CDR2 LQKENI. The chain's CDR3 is CASSPSRPQRNEQYF. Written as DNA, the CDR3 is TGTGCCAGCTCACCTAGTCGGCCGCAACGCAACGAGCAGTACTTC.

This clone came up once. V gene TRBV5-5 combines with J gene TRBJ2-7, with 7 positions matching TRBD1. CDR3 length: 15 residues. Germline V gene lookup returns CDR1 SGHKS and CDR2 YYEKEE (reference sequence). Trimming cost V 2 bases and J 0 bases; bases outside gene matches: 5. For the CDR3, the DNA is TGTGCCAGCAGCTTCAGGTCAGGGGGCTCCTACGAGCAGTACGTC. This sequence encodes CASSFRSGGSYEQYV.

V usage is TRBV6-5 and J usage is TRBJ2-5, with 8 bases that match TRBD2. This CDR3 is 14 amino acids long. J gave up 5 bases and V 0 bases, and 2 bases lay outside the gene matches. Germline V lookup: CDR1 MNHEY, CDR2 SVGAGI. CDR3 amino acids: CASSYSPSGETQYF. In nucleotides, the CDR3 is TGTGCCAGCAGTTACTCGCCTAGCGGGGAGACCCAGTACTTC.

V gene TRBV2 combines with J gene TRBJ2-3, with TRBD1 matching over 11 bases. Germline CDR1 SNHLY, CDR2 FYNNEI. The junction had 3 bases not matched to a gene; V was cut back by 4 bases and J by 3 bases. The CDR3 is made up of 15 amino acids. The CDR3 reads CASSGDRGWTDTQYF. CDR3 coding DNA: TGTGCCAGCAGTGGGGACAGGGGGTGGACAGATACGCAGTATTTT.

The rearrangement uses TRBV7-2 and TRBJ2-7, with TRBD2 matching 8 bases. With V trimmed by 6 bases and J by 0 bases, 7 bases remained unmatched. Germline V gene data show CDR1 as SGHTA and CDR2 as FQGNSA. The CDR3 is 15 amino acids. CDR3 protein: CASRPLAVSSYEQYF. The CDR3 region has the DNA TGTGCCAGCAGACCACTAGCGGTGAGCTCCTACGAGCAGTACTTC.

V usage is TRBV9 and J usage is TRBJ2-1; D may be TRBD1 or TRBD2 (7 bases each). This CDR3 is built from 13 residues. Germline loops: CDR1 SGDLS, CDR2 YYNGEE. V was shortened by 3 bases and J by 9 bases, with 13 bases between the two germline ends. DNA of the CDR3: TGTGCCAGCAGCGCTGCCAGGGGGGGTGAGCAGTTCTTC. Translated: CASSAARGGEQFF.

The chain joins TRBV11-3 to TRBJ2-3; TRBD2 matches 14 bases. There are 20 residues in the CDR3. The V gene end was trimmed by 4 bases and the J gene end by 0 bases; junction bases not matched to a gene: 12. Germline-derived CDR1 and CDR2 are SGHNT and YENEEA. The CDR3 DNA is TGTGCCAGCAGCTCCCGGGAGACTAGCGGGAGGGCCTCTAGCACAGATACGCAGTATTTT. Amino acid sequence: CASSSRETSGRASSTDTQYF.

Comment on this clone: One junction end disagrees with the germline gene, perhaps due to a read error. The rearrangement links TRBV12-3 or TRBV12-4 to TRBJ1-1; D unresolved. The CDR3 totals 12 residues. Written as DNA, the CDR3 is TGTGCCAGCAGTCCACAGTGGACTGTAGCTTTCTTT. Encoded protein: CASSPQWTVAFF.

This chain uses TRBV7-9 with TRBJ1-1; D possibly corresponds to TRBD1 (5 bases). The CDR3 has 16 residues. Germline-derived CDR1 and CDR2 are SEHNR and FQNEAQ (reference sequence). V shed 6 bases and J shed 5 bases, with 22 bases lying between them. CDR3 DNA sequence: TGTGCCAGCAGGTCCCCGGGGGAAGGGGTCAGGACTGAAGCTTTCTTT. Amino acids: CASRSPGEGVRTEAFF. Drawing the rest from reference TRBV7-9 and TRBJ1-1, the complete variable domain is DTGVSQNPRHKITKRGQNVTFRCDPISEHNRLYWYRQTLGQGPEFLTYFQNEAQLEKSRLLSDRFSAERPKGSFSTLEIQRTEQGDSAMYLCASRSPGEGVRTEAFFGQGTRLTVV.

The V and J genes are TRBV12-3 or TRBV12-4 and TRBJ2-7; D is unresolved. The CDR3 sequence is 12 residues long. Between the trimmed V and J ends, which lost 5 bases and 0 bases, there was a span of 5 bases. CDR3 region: CASSGDSYEQYF. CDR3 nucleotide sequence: TGTGCCAGCAGTGGAGACTCCTACGAGCAGTACTTC.

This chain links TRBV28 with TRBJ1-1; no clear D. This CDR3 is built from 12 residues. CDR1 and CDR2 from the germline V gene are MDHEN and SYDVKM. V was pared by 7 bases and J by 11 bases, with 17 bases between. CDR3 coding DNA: TGTGCCAGCATCTCACGGAGGAACGGCGCTTTCTTT. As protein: CASISRRNGAFF. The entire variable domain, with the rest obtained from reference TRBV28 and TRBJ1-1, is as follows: DVKVTQSSRYLVKRTGEKVFLECVQDMDHENMFWYRQDPGLGLRLIYFSYDVKMKEKGDIPEGYSVSREKKERFSLILESASTNQTSMYLCASISRRNGAFFGQGTRLTVV.

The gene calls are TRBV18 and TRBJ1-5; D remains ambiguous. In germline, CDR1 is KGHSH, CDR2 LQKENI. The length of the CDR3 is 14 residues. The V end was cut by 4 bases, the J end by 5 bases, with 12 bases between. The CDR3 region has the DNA TGTGCCAGCTCACGGGGATTACCCGATCAGCCCCAGCATTTT. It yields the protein CASSRGLPDQPQHF.

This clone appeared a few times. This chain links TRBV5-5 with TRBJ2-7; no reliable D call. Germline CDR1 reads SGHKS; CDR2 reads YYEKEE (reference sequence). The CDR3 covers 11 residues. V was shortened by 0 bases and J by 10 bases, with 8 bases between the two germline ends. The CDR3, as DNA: TGTGCCAGCAGCTTGGGTCCCCTCCAGTACGTC. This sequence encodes CASSLGPLQYV.

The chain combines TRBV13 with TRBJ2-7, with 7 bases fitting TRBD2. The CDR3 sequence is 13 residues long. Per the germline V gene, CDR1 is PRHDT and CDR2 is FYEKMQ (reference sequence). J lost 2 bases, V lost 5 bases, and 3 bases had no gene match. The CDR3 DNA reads TGTGCCAGCAGCCGGGGGACTACCTACGAGCAGTACGTC. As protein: CASSRGTTYEQYV.